The 12 T cell receptor beta chains in this list originate from one sample, sequenced in a study of cytomegalovirus exposure and HLA in healthy donors. The repertoire was sequenced with immunoSEQ multiplex PCR; TCRdb's copy has only in-frame clones and lacks some. Here the sample spans about 360,000 clones, more than 80% being singletons. The sample comprised PBMCs. These receptors came from a woman between 18 and 29 years old in good health and CMV-seronegative.

This clone showed up just a few times. This chain joins TRBV25-1 and TRBJ1-2; 8 positions agree with TRBD1. CDR3 length: 13 residues. Germline CDR1 and CDR2: MGHDK and SYGVNS. J gave up 6 bases and V 7 bases, and 7 bases lay outside the gene matches. Here the CDR3 DNA reads TGTGCCAGCATGCAGGGGGCGGTCGATGGCTACACCTTC. Translation: CASMQGAVDGYTF.

The chain uses TRBV7-8 and TRBJ2-1; 11 bases agree with TRBD2. In germline, CDR1 is SGHVS, CDR2 FQNEAQ. The CDR3 runs 16 residues. With 5 bases clipped from V and 7 bases from J, the junction kept 10 bases outside the gene matches. CDR3 in amino acids: CASSQGSGRAWNEQFF. In DNA, the CDR3 is TGTGCCAGCAGCCAAGGTAGCGGGAGGGCTTGGAATGAGCAGTTCTTC.

V gene TRBV7-9 combines with J gene TRBJ2-7; TRBD2 might be the D (6 bases). Germline V gives CDR1 SEHNR, CDR2 FQNEAQ (reference sequence). V was cut by 3 bases and J by 5 bases, with 17 bases left in between. This CDR3 spans 15 amino acids. The CDR3 reads CASSFRDLQENEQYF. DNA of the CDR3: TGTGCCAGCAGCTTCCGGGACTTACAGGAGAACGAGCAGTACTTC.

V usage is TRBV2 and J usage is TRBJ2-5, with TRBD1 matching 9 bases. The CDR3 has 15 residues. V shed 3 bases, J shed 5 bases, and the junction held 7 bases outside the gene matches. Germline-derived CDR1 and CDR2 are SNHLY and FYNNEI. CDR3: CASSETGQGWETQYF. As DNA, the CDR3 is TGTGCCAGCAGTGAGACGGGACAGGGATGGGAGACCCAGTACTTC.

The chain combines TRBV9 with TRBJ2-3; D unresolved. Germline loops: CDR1 SGDLS, CDR2 YYNGEE. There are 16 residues in the CDR3. V was pared by 0 bases and J by 3 bases, with 14 bases between. In DNA form, the CDR3 reads TGTGCCAGCAGCGTAGACTTGATCCCTACGACAGATACGCAGTATTTT. Residues: CASSVDLIPTTDTQYF. The complete variable domain, with remaining parts taken from reference TRBV9 and TRBJ2-3, reads DSGVTQTPKHLITATGQRVTLRCSPRSGDLSVYWYQQSLDQGLQFLIQYYNGEERAKGNILERFSAQQFPDLHSELNLSSLELGDSALYFCASSVDLIPTTDTQYFGPGTRLTVL.

The CDR3, as DNA: TGTGCCAGCAGCCACGCACGGGGACTGGGAAACTACAATGAGCAGTTCTTC. Translating it yields CASSHARGLGNYNEQFF. The V gene is TRBV7-9, the J gene TRBJ2-1; TRBD2 might be the D (6 bases). This CDR3 comprises 17 residues. Germline V gene lookup returns CDR1 SEHNR and CDR2 FQNEAQ (reference sequence). Trimming stripped 5 bases from V and 3 bases from J, with 20 bases between.

This rearrangement joins TRBV11-3 to TRBJ1-1; 7 bases align to TRBD1. This CDR3 has 14 residues. The germline gives CDR1 SGHNT, CDR2 YENEEA. V gave up 2 bases and J gave up 6 bases; unmatched junction bases: 6. CDR3 amino acids: CASSLHRGSAEAFF. CDR3 DNA sequence: TGTGCCAGCAGCTTACACAGGGGATCAGCTGAAGCTTTCTTT.

The chain couples TRBV4-1 to TRBJ1-2; 8 nucleotides line up with TRBD1. CDR1 is MGHRA and CDR2 is YSYEKL in the germline V gene. The CDR3 contains 15 residues. J was trimmed by 3 bases and V by 3 bases; bases with no gene match: 6. CDR3 protein: CASSQEPGQDYGYTF. CDR3 nucleotides: TGCGCCAGCAGCCAGGAACCGGGACAGGACTATGGCTACACCTTC.

The CDR3 DNA sequence: TGTGCCAGCAGCGTAGCACACACAGATACGCAGTATTTT. This encodes CASSVAHTDTQYF. The chain recombines TRBV9 with TRBJ2-3; D ambiguous. Germline loops: CDR1 SGDLS, CDR2 YYNGEE. This CDR3 region has 13 residues. V was cut by 0 bases and J by 2 bases, with 4 bases left in between.

The chain combines TRBV28 with TRBJ1-5; D ambiguous. This CDR3 has 13 amino acids. The V and J ends lost 6 bases and 2 bases respectively, with 8 bases between them. Germline V gene sequence: CDR1 MDHEN, CDR2 SYDVKM. The CDR3 region is CASRTVGNQPQHF. The CDR3 DNA reads as TGTGCCAGCAGAACCGTAGGCAATCAGCCCCAGCATTTT.

This chain connects TRBV28 to TRBJ1-1, with D possibly TRBD1 on 5 matching bases. From germline, CDR1 is MDHEN and CDR2 SYDVKM. This CDR3 has 15 amino acids. Deletions cut 4 bases from V and 4 bases from J, with 16 bases between. CDR3 region: CASSSPGTGGTEAFF. Written as DNA, the CDR3 is TGTGCCAGCAGTTCCCCTGGGACCGGGGGCACTGAAGCTTTCTTT. The whole variable domain, filled in from reference TRBV28 and TRBJ1-1, reads DVKVTQSSRYLVKRTGEKVFLECVQDMDHENMFWYRQDPGLGLRLIYFSYDVKMKEKGDIPEGYSVSREKKERFSLILESASTNQTSMYLCASSSPGTGGTEAFFGQGTRLTVV.

CDR3 DNA: TGTGCCTGGAGTACCGAACGGACAGGGATCTCCTACAATGAGCAGTTCTTC. It yields the protein CAWSTERTGISYNEQFF. This rearrangement joins TRBV30 to TRBJ2-1; 8 bases align to TRBD1. V shed 2 bases and J 0 bases; nucleotides not matched to a gene: 9. Looked up from germline, CDR1 is GTSNPN and CDR2 is SVGIG (reference sequence). CDR3 length: 17 amino acids. Filled out from reference TRBV30 and TRBJ2-1, the complete variable domain reads SQTIHQWPATLVQPVGSPLSLECTVEGTSNPNLYWYRQAAGRGLQLLFYSVGIGQISSEVPQNLSASRPQDRQFILSSKKLLLSDSGFYLCAWSTERTGISYNEQFFGPGTRLTVL.